Listed below are T cell receptor beta chains from one sample, sequenced in a study of cytomegalovirus exposure and HLA in healthy donors. TCRdb keeps only in-frame clones here, not all; method: immunoSEQ multiplex PCR. Seen here are 150,000 to 200,000 clones, roughly 80% observed once, and the top ten hold 9.7%. Sequences were obtained from PBMCs. The origin of the receptors is a man aged 18 to 30 in good health and CMV-seropositive. The CDR3 runs from the conserved cysteine through the conserved F or W. Each record gives: clone size, D gene, CDR3 length, J gene, V gene, CDR3 DNA, CDR3 protein. A D gene is named only where the DNA matches it firmly. For some rows the clone size is stated as once, few or many, or as a class when expanded; others skip it.

. | . | 14 | TRBJ2-5 | TRBV29-1 | TGCAGCGTTGGGTACCGGGGTCTCCAAGAGACCCAGTACTTC | CSVGYRGLQETQYF
. | . | 12 | TRBJ2-7 | TRBV27 | TGTGCCAGCAGATCGGGGTCCTACGAGCAGTACTTC | CASRSGSYEQYF
. | . | 15 | TRBJ2-1 | TRBV27 | TGTGCCAGCAGTGCGGGGACAGTGCCGTATAATGAGCAGTTCTTC | CASSAGTVPYNEQFF
. | . | 16 | TRBJ1-5 | TRBV19 | TGTGCCAGTAGTATAGATCCCCTATATAGCAATCAGCCCCAGCATTTT | CASSIDPLYSNQPQHF
few | TRBD1 | 13 | TRBJ2-7 | TRBV5-6 | TGTGCCAGCAGCTTCGGGACAGACTACGAGCAGTACTTC | CASSFGTDYEQYF
. | . | 13 | TRBJ2-4 | TRBV12-5 | TGTGCTAGTGGACTTACAGGGTCGGACATTCAGTACTTC | CASGLTGSDIQYF
few | . | 13 | TRBJ1-1 | TRBV25-1 | TGTGCCAGCAGTGGAATGGGGCAGCTTGGAGCTTTCTTT | CASSGMGQLGAFF
. | . | 14 | TRBJ1-6 | TRBV30 | TGTGCCTGGAGTCCGACAGCCTCGAATTCACCCCTCCACTTT | CAWSPTASNSPLHF
few | TRBD1 | 17 | TRBJ2-3 | TRBV7-9 | TGTGCCAGCAGCCAACCTCCACAGGGGCCTAGCACAGATACGCAGTATTTT | CASSQPPQGPSTDTQYF
. | . | 16 | TRBJ2-1 | TRBV4-2 | TGTGCCAGCCTGAAACGAGGGGGGCGGGGGAACAATGAGCAGTTCTTC | CASLKRGGRGNNEQFF
. | . | 14 | TRBJ2-3 | TRBV6-5 | TGTGCCAGCAGAGTGGGGGGTAGCACAGATACGCAGTATTTT | CASRVGGSTDTQYF
few | TRBD1 | 14 | TRBJ1-2 | TRBV5-8 | TGTGCCAGCAGCACCCGGGACAGGGTTTATGGCTACACCTTC | CASSTRDRVYGYTF
. | . | 14 | TRBJ2-2 | TRBV5-1 | TGCGCCAGCAGCTTGGGGGGGCGCACCGGGGAGCTGTTTTTT | CASSLGGRTGELFF
. | TRBD1 | 15 | TRBJ1-3 | TRBV6-5 | TGTGCCAGCAGATCTACAGGGGGGTCAGGAAACACCATATATTTT | CASRSTGGSGNTIYF
. | TRBD2 | 15 | TRBJ2-3 | TRBV7-2 | TGTGCCAGCAGGCTAGCGGGAGGGTTCACAGATACGCAGTATTTT | CASRLAGGFTDTQYF
. | TRBD2 | 16 | TRBJ2-7 | TRBV19 | TGTGCCAGTAGTATAGCGGGAGGGCCATTTTACAACGAGCAGTACTTC | CASSIAGGPFYNEQYF
. | . | 17 | TRBJ2-7 | TRBV5-1 | TGCGCCAGCAGCTTGGGTTTGGCTAGTGGGGGCCCCTACGAGCAGTACTTC | CASSLGLASGGPYEQYF
. | . | 17 | TRBJ1-1 | TRBV4-2 | TGTGCCAGCAGCCAAGATCAAGGGGTCCCCTCAGACTCTGAAGCTTTCTTT | CASSQDQGVPSDSEAFF
. | TRBD1 | 14 | TRBJ1-1 | TRBV7-9 | TGTGCCAGCAGCTTAGGACAGGGGAGGACTGAAGCTTTCTTT | CASSLGQGRTEAFF
. | TRBD2 | 15 | TRBJ2-1 | TRBV6-5 | TGTGCCAGCAGTTCTAGCGGGGAGTCAGGCAATGAGCAGTTCTTC | CASSSSGESGNEQFF
. | . | 17 | TRBJ2-1 | TRBV7-8 | TGTGCCAGCAGCTTAAAGGCTTCAGGACAGTGGCACAATGAGCAGTTCTTC | CASSLKASGQWHNEQFF
. | . | 15 | TRBJ2-1 | TRBV6-5 | TGTGCCAGCAGTTACCGACTGCCCTCCTACAATGAGCAGTTCTTC | CASSYRLPSYNEQFF
. | TRBD2 | 15 | TRBJ2-1 | TRBV27 | TGTGCCAGCAGTAGGGGGAGCGGGAGAACGGTTGAGCAGTTCTTC | CASSRGSGRTVEQFF
. | TRBD1 | 13 | TRBJ1-4 | TRBV6-7 | TGTGCCAACCCCAGGGGGCTTAATGAAAAACTGTTTTTT | CANPRGLNEKLFF
. | . | 15 | TRBJ2-1 | TRBV6-5 | TGTGCCAGCAGTTACTCGGGGGCCCCCTACAATGAGCAGTTCTTC | CASSYSGAPYNEQFF
. | TRBD1 | 14 | TRBJ2-3 | TRBV11-2 | TGTGCCAGCAGCAGGGACAGGGCCTCAGATACGCAGTATTTT | CASSRDRASDTQYF
. | TRBD2 | 18 | TRBJ2-1 | TRBV19 | TGTGCCAGTAGTAGGGCGGGGGGGAAGCTTTACTCCTACAATGAGCAGTTCTTC | CASSRAGGKLYSYNEQFF
. | . | 14 | TRBJ1-6 | TRBV28 | TGTGCCAGCAGTTTTAGCGGGAAAAATTCACCCCTCCACTTT | CASSFSGKNSPLHF
. | . | 16 | TRBJ2-5 | TRBV6-5 | TGTGCCAGCAGTTACTCGAGACAGGAGGAAGGAGAGACCCAGTACTTC | CASSYSRQEEGETQYF
. | . | 15 | TRBJ2-1 | TRBV9 | TGTGCCAGCAGCGTAGCAGTGGGGGGGCTCAATGAGCAGTTCTTC | CASSVAVGGLNEQFF
. | . | 16 | TRBJ2-2 | TRBV5-5 | TGTGCCAGCAGTTCGGACTATCTTCCGAACACCGGGGAGCTGTTTTTT | CASSSDYLPNTGELFF
. | . | 15 | TRBJ2-7 | TRBV18 | TGTGCCAGCTCACCACTTAGCGTCACTCCCTACGAGCAGTACTTC | CASSPLSVTPYEQYF
once | TRBD1 | 14 | TRBJ1-5 | TRBV10-2 | TGCGCCAGCAGTTGGGACAGGGATGATCAGCCCCAGCATTTT | CASSWDRDDQPQHF
. | . | 14 | TRBJ2-3 | TRBV27 | TGTGCCAGCGGTCAAGGGGCGGGCACAGATACGCAGTATTTT | CASGQGAGTDTQYF
. | TRBD2 | 13 | TRBJ2-1 | TRBV28 | TGTGCCAGCAGGACTAGCGGATACAATGAGCAGTTCTTC | CASRTSGYNEQFF